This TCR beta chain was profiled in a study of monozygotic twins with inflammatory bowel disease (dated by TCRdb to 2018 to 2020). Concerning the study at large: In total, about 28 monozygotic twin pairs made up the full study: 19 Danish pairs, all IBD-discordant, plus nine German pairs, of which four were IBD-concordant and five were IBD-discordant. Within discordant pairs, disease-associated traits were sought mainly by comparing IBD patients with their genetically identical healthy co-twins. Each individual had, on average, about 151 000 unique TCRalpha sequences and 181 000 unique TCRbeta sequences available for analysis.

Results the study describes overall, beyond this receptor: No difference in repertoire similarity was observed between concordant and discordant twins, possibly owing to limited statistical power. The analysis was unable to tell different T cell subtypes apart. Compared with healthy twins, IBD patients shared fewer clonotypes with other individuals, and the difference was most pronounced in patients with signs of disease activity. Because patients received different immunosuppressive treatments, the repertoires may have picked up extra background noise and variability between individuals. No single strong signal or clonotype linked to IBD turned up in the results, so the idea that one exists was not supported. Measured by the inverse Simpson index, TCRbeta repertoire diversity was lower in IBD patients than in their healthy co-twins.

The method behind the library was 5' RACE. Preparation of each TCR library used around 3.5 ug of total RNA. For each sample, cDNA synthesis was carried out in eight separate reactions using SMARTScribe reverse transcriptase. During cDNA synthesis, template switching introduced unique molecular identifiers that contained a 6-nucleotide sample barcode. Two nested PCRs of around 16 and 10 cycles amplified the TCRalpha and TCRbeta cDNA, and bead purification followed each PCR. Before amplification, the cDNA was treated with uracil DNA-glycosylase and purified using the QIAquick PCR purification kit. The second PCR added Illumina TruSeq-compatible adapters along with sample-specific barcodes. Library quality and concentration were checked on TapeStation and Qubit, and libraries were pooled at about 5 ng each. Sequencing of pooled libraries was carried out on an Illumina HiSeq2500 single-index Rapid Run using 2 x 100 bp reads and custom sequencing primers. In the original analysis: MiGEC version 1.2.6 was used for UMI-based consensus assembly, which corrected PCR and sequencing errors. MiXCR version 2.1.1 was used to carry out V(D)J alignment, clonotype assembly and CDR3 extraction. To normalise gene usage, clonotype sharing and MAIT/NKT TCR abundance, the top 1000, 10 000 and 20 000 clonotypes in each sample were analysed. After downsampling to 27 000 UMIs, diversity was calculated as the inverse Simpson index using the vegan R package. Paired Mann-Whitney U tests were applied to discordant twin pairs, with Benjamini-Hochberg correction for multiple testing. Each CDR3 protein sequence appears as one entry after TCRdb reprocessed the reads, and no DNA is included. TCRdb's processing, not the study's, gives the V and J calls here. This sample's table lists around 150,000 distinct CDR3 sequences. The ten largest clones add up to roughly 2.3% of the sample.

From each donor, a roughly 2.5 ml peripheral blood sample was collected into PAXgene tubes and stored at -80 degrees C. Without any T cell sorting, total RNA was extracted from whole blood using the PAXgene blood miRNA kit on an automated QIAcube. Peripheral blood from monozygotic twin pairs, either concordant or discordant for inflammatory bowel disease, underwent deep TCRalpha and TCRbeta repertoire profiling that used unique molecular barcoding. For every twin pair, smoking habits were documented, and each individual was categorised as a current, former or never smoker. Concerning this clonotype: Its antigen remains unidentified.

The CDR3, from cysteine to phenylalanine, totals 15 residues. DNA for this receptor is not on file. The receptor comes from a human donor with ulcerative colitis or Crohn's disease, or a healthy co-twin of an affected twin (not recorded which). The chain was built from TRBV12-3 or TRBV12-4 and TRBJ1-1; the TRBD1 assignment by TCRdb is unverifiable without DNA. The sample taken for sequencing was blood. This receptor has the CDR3 CASSFNAPINTEAFF.